Below, 27 T cell receptor beta chains from the same sample are listed, as sequenced in a study of human T cells and chemical hapten exposure. TCRdb re-called the RACE reads with MiXCR, one entry per CDR3 protein. Among 62,000 or so distinct CDR3 sequences listed, roughly 9.7% were seen once. As for time point: pre-sensitization, week 0. Treatment reported: therapeutic diphenylcyclopropenone sensitization with weekly scalp DPC. Sequenced material: whole blood, taken in connection with sensitization to the hapten diphenylcyclopropenone (DPC). These receptors came from a woman in her fifties or sixties with alopecia areata. Some clones in this sample may be carry-over from other donors' samples.

Ten or more counts support this clonotype. This sequence joins TRBV3-1 and TRBJ2-1; D perhaps matches TRBD2 (6 bases). The CDR3 runs to 15 residues. V lost 0 bases and J lost 6, with 12 bases in between. Germline lookup yields CDR1 LGHDT and CDR2 YNNKEL (reference sequence). The chain's CDR3 is CASSQERTILNEQFF. The CDR3 DNA reads TGTGCCAGCAGCCAAGAGAGGACTATCCTCAATGAGCAGTTCTTC.

This clonotype was picked up a small number of times. This rearrangement joins TRBV5-1 to TRBJ2-5, with 10 bases aligning to TRBD2. The junction had 10 bases not matched to a gene; V was cut back by 0 bases and J by 5 bases. This CDR3 is built from 17 residues. Germline loops: CDR1 SGHRS, CDR2 YFSETQ. Here the CDR3 DNA reads TGCGCCAGCAGCTTGGTTGCTAGCGGGAGAGAGGTGGAGACCCAGTACTTC. Its translation is CASSLVASGREVETQYF.

This clonotype was recorded many times. The chain uses TRBV28 and TRBJ1-5; no clear D gene. With 6 bases removed from V and 0 bases from J, the gap between germline ends came to 15 bases. This CDR3 spans 16 amino acids. CDR1 and CDR2 from the germline V gene are MDHEN and SYDVKM. The CDR3 spells CASSPARVSSNQPQHF. CDR3 DNA: TGTGCCAGCAGCCCAGCGAGGGTTAGTAGCAATCAGCCCCAGCATTTT.

This clonotype was counted at least ten times. This chain links TRBV20-1 with TRBJ2-7, with D perhaps TRBD2 (7 bases). Germline assignment: CDR1 DFQATT and CDR2 SNEGSKA (reference sequence). The V and J ends lost 3 bases and 5 bases respectively, with 20 bases between them. The CDR3 runs to 15 residues. The CDR3, as DNA: TGCAGTGCTAGTCGACTCGGGGGGCGGAGAAACGAGCAGTACTTC. It codes for CSASRLGGRRNEQYF.

This clonotype was picked up a small number of times. This rearrangement joins TRBV7-9 to TRBJ1-1, with D possibly TRBD1 on 5 matching bases. V shed 3 bases and J shed 1 base, with 12 bases lying between them. Germline V gene sequence: CDR1 SEHNR, CDR2 FQNEAQ (reference sequence). The CDR3 loop spans 15 amino acids. The CDR3 protein is CASSLEATGNTEAFF. The CDR3 DNA sequence: TGTGCCAGCAGCTTGGAGGCAACAGGGAACACTGAAGCTTTCTTT.

The table lists this clonotype with many counts. The genes are TRBV6-5 and TRBJ1-5; weak D call: TRBD1 (6 bases). Trimming removed 4 bases at V and 0 bases at J, with 16 bases between. The CDR3 length is 17 residues. Germline V lookup: CDR1 MNHEY, CDR2 SVGAGI. The CDR3 DNA follows: TGTGCCAGCAGTTTCCCTCCGGGACATTATAGCAATCAGCCCCAGCATTTT. This codes for CASSFPPGHYSNQPQHF.

The sample holds a few counts of this clonotype. The chain recombines TRBV7-3 with TRBJ1-5; perhaps TRBD1 as D (6 bases). The CDR3 consists of 15 residues. Germline CDR1 is SGHTA and CDR2 is FQGTGA. Trimming stripped 0 bases from V and 3 bases from J, with 9 bases between. The CDR3 loop is CASSLTGGPNQPQHF. CDR3 nucleotides: TGTGCCAGCAGCTTAACCGGGGGCCCCAATCAGCCCCAGCATTTT.

This clonotype has at least ten counts. V gene TRBV6-2 or TRBV6-3 combines with J gene TRBJ2-7; D could derive from TRBD1 or TRBD2 (5 bases each). Germline-derived CDR1 and CDR2 are MNHEY and SVGEGT. Trimming removed 2 bases at V and 2 bases at J, with 13 bases between. The CDR3 consists of 15 residues. In DNA form, the CDR3 reads TGTGCCAGCAGTTACAAGGTGGGACCCCCCTACGAGCAGTACTTC. Protein: CASSYKVGPPYEQYF.

The chain uses TRBV14 and TRBJ2-5; D tentatively fits TRBD1 or TRBD2 (6 bases each). Germline lookup yields CDR1 SGHDN and CDR2 FVKESK. This CDR3 contains 17 residues. Trimming shortened V by 2 bases and J by 5 bases, and 21 bases separated the two germline ends. CDR3 sequence: CASSQHRGWGAIETQYF. Written as DNA, the CDR3 is TGTGCCAGCAGCCAACACCGAGGTTGGGGGGCTATCGAGACCCAGTACTTC.

In this sample, this clonotype turned up many times. This sequence joins TRBV29-1 and TRBJ1-1; D gene uncertain. Trimming took off 6 bases at V and 4 bases at J, with 9 bases between the two ends. Per germline, CDR1 SQVTM and CDR2 ANQGSEA. The CDR3 extends over 11 amino acids. The CDR3 DNA sequence: TGCAGCGTCGCGAGAGGCACTGAAGCTTTCTTT. It yields the protein CSVARGTEAFF.

This chain's CDR3 is CASSTQLAVSPHEQYF. The CDR3, as DNA: TGTGCCAGCAGTACCCAACTAGCGGTGAGCCCCCACGAGCAGTACTTC. This chain links TRBV27 with TRBJ2-7, with 8 positions matching TRBD2. This CDR3 has 16 amino acids. J was trimmed by 5 bases and V by 5 bases; bases with no gene match: 14. In germline, CDR1 is MNHEY, CDR2 SMNVEV (reference sequence).

The table lists this clonotype with a few counts. The chain joins TRBV18 to TRBJ2-3; TRBD2 is a possible D gene (6 bases). Germline V gene lookup returns CDR1 KGHSH and CDR2 LQKENI. The V end was cut by 8 bases, the J end by 3 bases, with 18 bases between. This CDR3 has 15 residues. CDR3 bases: TGTGCCAGCGCTCCCCGGGGGAGTGAAACAGATACGCAGTATTTT. Translation gives CASAPRGSETDTQYF.

V usage is TRBV12-3 or TRBV12-4 and J usage is TRBJ1-2, with 11 bases fitting TRBD1. V lost 7 bases, J lost 5 bases, and 6 bases stayed unmatched. This CDR3 is built from 14 residues. CDR3 sequence (DNA): TGTGCCAGCACCCCGGGACAGGGGGATTATGGCTACACCTTC. Protein product: CASTPGQGDYGYTF.

This clonotype was seen more than once but under ten times. V usage is TRBV20-1 and J usage is TRBJ1-6, with D unclear. The ends were cut back, 1 base at V and 14 bases at J, with 12 bases in the middle. This CDR3 is 12 amino acids long. Germline CDR1 reads DFQATT; CDR2 reads SNEGSKA (reference sequence). DNA for the CDR3: TGCAGTGCTAGAGGGGCAGTGGCGGCCCTCCACTTT. Translation gives CSARGAVAALHF.

In the case of this clonotype: With a much larger clone just one base away, this may be a read error. The chain combines TRBV2 with TRBJ2-5; 8 positions match TRBD2. V trimming: 7 bases; J trimming: 3 bases; junction bases outside the gene matches: 16. CDR1 and CDR2 from the germline V gene are SNHLY and FYNNEI. The CDR3 contains 17 residues. The CDR3 spells CASIASRLTSVKETQYF. The CDR3 nucleotides are TGTGCCAGCATAGCCTCCCGATTGACTAGCGTTAAAGAGACCCAGTACTTC.

This clonotype rates as medium-sized. The rearrangement joins TRBV3-1 to TRBJ2-7; D uncertain. This CDR3 comprises 15 residues. The V and J ends lost 0 bases and 3 bases respectively, with 12 bases between them. Germline lookup yields CDR1 LGHDT and CDR2 YNNKEL (reference sequence). CDR3 bases: TGTGCCAGCAGCCAAGATGCCTCTAACGGCTACGAGCAGTACTTC. This codes for CASSQDASNGYEQYF.

This clonotype was counted many times. The chain uses TRBV20-1 and TRBJ1-2; D remains ambiguous. In germline, CDR1 is DFQATT, CDR2 SNEGSKA (reference sequence). The CDR3 runs 14 residues. V was clipped by 0 bases and J by 7 bases, with 15 bases between them. The CDR3 region has the DNA TGCAGTGCTAGAGATAGCTCGGGAGGTTCTGGCTACACCTTC. Amino acids: CSARDSSGGSGYTF.

The chain has TRBV19 and TRBJ2-7; 10 bases line up with TRBD2. CDR3 length: 15 amino acids. The germline CDR1 and CDR2 sequences are LNHDA and SQIVND (reference sequence). V lost 6 bases and J lost 3; bases outside the gene matches: 8. DNA of the CDR3: TGTGCCAGTAGGAAGAGCGGGGGGGATCTCTACGAGCAGTACTTC. It encodes CASRKSGGDLYEQYF.

This clonotype appeared many times. The chain uses TRBV3-1 and TRBJ2-7; D remains ambiguous. The CDR3 loop spans 13 amino acids. Germline CDR1 reads LGHDT; CDR2 reads YNNKEL (reference sequence). Trimming pared 0 bases from V and 4 bases from J, leaving 7 bases between. The CDR3 DNA follows: TGTGCCAGCAGCCAAGAGGTCGGATACGAGCAGTACTTC. Translating it yields CASSQEVGYEQYF.

In regard to this clonotype: This may be a read error, as it is one base from a much larger clone. The chain carries TRBV7-2 and TRBJ2-3; 10 nucleotides align to TRBD2. The CDR3 is 19 residues long. Germline CDR1 SGHTA, CDR2 FQGNSA. Here the CDR3 reads CASSSSPSILAGLTDTQCF. The CDR3 DNA sequence: TGTGCCAGCAGCTCTTCCCCCTCGATACTAGCGGGGCTCACAGATACGCAGTGTTTT.

This clonotype was recorded at least ten times. The chain has TRBV4-3 and TRBJ2-1; weak D call: TRBD2 (5 bases). The ends were cut back, 0 bases at V and 4 bases at J, with 13 bases in the middle. The germline V gene encodes CDR1 LGHNA and CDR2 YSLEER. The CDR3 sequence is 16 residues long. Here the CDR3 reads CASSQDRGLTYNEQFF. The CDR3 DNA is TGCGCCAGCAGCCAAGATCGCGGGCTTACATACAATGAGCAGTTCTTC.

This clonotype showed up just a few times. This chain joins TRBV19 and TRBJ2-7, with 7 bases matching TRBD2. CDR1 and CDR2 from the germline V gene are LNHDA and SQIVND (reference sequence). Trimming at V came to 4 bases and at J to 9 bases, leaving 3 bases not matched to a gene. This CDR3 comprises 11 residues. This CDR3 reads CASSTRGWQYF. DNA for the CDR3: TGTGCCAGTAGTACGCGGGGGTGGCAGTACTTC.

This clonotype was picked up a small number of times. In DNA form, the CDR3 reads TGCAGTGCTAGAGAGACGGGACAGGGAAATTCACCCCTCCACTTT. This encodes CSARETGQGNSPLHF. The chain uses TRBV20-1 and TRBJ1-6; 9 bases are shared with TRBD1. There are 15 residues in the CDR3. CDR1 and CDR2 (germline): DFQATT, SNEGSKA (reference sequence). Trimming removed 0 bases from V and 7 bases from J; junction bases left unmatched: 4.

This clonotype has a count of ten or more. The chain couples TRBV20-1 to TRBJ2-1; 8 nucleotides align to TRBD2. The V gene end was trimmed by 3 bases and the J gene end by 10 bases; junction bases not matched to a gene: 8. The CDR3 has 13 residues. Germline V gene lookup returns CDR1 DFQATT and CDR2 SNEGSKA (reference sequence). CDR3 sequence reads: CSARREVNPEQFF. CDR3 sequence (DNA): TGCAGTGCTAGGCGGGAGGTCAACCCCGAGCAGTTCTTC.

This clonotype was found a few times. One junction end does not reproduce the germline sequence, and a read error may be involved. The CDR3 is CACRLLDADTQYF. For the CDR3, the DNA is TGTGCCTGCAGACTTTTGGACGCAGATACGCAGTATTTT. V is TRBV6-6 and J is TRBJ2-3; no clear D. Germline CDR1 and CDR2: MNHNY and SVGAGI (reference sequence). CDR3 length: 13 residues.

This clonotype was picked up many times. The chain has TRBV18 and TRBJ2-7; tentative D call: TRBD2 (5 bases). V lost 3 bases and J 4 bases, leaving 13 bases between the germline ends. Germline-derived CDR1 and CDR2 are KGHSH and LQKENI. The CDR3 spans 14 residues. The CDR3 sequence is CASSPLEVLYEQYF. The CDR3 DNA reads TGTGCCAGCTCACCGTTGGAGGTTTTGTACGAGCAGTACTTC.

There are many counts of this clonotype. This chain connects TRBV20-1 to TRBJ1-1; D may be TRBD1 (6 bases). The germline CDR1 and CDR2 sequences are DFQATT and SNEGSKA (reference sequence). The CDR3 sequence is 14 residues long. The ends were cut back, 1 base at V and 5 bases at J, with 14 bases in the middle. DNA for the CDR3: TGCAGTGCTAGAGTATGGGGGCTTTCGACTGAAGCTTTCTTT. Translating it yields CSARVWGLSTEAFF.